Sequencing of this TCR beta chain was carried out in a study of blood T cell repertoires in COVID-19. To note about this clone: An end of the junction differs from the germline gene, which may be a read error.

Method: immunoSEQ multiplex PCR; TCRdb's copy keeps in-frame clones and lacks some. The data show approximately 390,000 clones, with roughly 89% seen just once and roughly 6.8% held by the top ten. Germline-derived CDR1 and CDR2 are LGHDT and YNNKEL (reference sequence). The CDR3 is 19 amino acids. The rearrangement joins TRBV3-1 (or the pseudogene TRBV3-2) to TRBJ2-6, with 10 bases that match TRBD1. Sequenced input: peripheral blood. The clonotype comes from a man younger than 35 with active or convalescent COVID-19. CDR3 residues: CASSQVRGQGVSGANVLTF. The CDR3 region has the DNA TGTGCCAGCAGCCAAGTGCGAGGACAGGGGGTTTCTGGGGCCAACGTGCTGACTTTC.